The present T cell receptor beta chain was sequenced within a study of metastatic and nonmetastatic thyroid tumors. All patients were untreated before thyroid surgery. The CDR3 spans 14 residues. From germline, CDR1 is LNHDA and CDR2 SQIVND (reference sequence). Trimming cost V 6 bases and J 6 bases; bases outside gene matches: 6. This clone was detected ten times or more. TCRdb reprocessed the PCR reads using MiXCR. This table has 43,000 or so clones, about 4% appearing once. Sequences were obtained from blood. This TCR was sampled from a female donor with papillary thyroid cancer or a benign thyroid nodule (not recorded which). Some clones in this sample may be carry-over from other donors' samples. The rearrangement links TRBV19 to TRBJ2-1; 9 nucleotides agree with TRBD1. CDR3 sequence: CASRPGQGFNEQFF. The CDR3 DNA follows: TGTGCCAGTAGGCCGGGACAGGGTTTCAATGAGCAGTTCTTC.